This TCR beta chain was retrieved from a study of blood T cell repertoires in COVID-19. Overall study context: Collection of acute and convalescent COVID-19 samples took place in the United States, Italy and Spain. PBMCs, B-cell-depleted T cells, or T cells were the source of the cDNA or gDNA that made up the material.

Source study methods: Reference gene primer amplification gave nucleated cell count estimates. Some clones are missing from TCRdb's copy, which holds only in-frame ones; the method was immunoSEQ multiplex PCR. From that table come the V and J calls and clone size; the DNA was used to work out D and trimming. The sample lists approximately 63,000 clones, 86% seen once, with 1.3% in the top ten. The sequenced sample was peripheral blood. The TCR comes from a woman older than 75 with acute or convalescent COVID-19.

The CDR3, as DNA: TGTGCCAGCAGCTTCATAGGAGGGAGCACAGATACGCAGTATTTT. It yields the protein CASSFIGGSTDTQYF. The chain couples TRBV7-3 to TRBJ2-3, with D possibly TRBD2 on 6 matching bases. V lost 3 bases, J lost 0 bases, and 10 bases lay in between. Germline CDR1 reads SGHTA; CDR2 reads FQGTGA. This CDR3 has 15 residues.